These T cell receptor beta chains were read from a single sample in a study of blood T cell repertoires in COVID-19. Profiling relied on immunoSEQ multiplex PCR, and the TCRdb table lists in-frame clones only, not all of them. Here the sample spans about 240,000 clones, roughly 76% being singletons. Source material: peripheral blood. All receptors come from a woman aged 80 or over with COVID-19, enrolled during active disease. Each CDR3 is given with its conserved first and last residue. The D gene is left open where the match is weak. Size values are once, few and many counts, or a class for expanded clones, and some rows have none.

V: TRBV11-2; size: NA; D: TRBD1; J: TRBJ1-3; CDR3: CASSSRDRVPSGNTIYF; DNA: TGTGCCAGCAGCTCCCGGGACAGGGTACCCTCTGGAAACACCATATATTTT
V: TRBV6-5; size: NA; D: NA; J: TRBJ1-2; CDR3: CASSYGRVRGSSYTF; DNA: TGTGCCAGCAGTTACGGTCGGGTAAGAGGGTCGAGCTACACCTTC
V: TRBV28; size: NA; D: NA; J: TRBJ2-7; CDR3: CASSFRDIYEQYF; DNA: TGTGCCAGCAGTTTTCGCGACATCTACGAGCAGTACTTC
V: TRBV5-4; size: NA; D: NA; J: TRBJ2-5; CDR3: CASSQGSQETQYF; DNA: TGTGCCAGCAGCCAGGGATCCCAAGAGACCCAGTACTTC
V: TRBV5-4; size: NA; D: TRBD2; J: TRBJ2-1; CDR3: CASSLAARGGDNEQFF; DNA: TGTGCCAGCAGCTTGGCAGCGCGGGGGGGTGATAATGAGCAGTTCTTC
V: TRBV7-2; size: NA; D: NA; J: TRBJ1-5; CDR3: CASSLRGSQPQHF; DNA: TGTGCCAGCAGCTTACGGGGTAGTCAGCCCCAGCATTTT
V: TRBV21-1; size: NA; D: NA; J: TRBJ2-7; CDR3: CASSKELRDSTYEQYF; DNA: TGTGCCAGCAGCAAAGAACTTCGGGACAGCACCTACGAGCAGTACTTC
V: TRBV4-3; size: NA; D: NA; J: TRBJ2-1; CDR3: CASSQERAGSTYNEQFF; DNA: TGCGCCAGCAGCCAAGAAAGGGCGGGAAGCACCTACAATGAGCAGTTCTTC
V: TRBV30; size: NA; D: NA; J: TRBJ2-3; CDR3: CAWSVGQPGTDTQYF; DNA: TGTGCCTGGAGTGTAGGACAGCCGGGTACAGATACGCAGTATTTT
V: TRBV27; size: NA; D: NA; J: TRBJ2-7; CDR3: CASSSRDWGSRQYF; DNA: TGTGCCAGCAGTTCCCGGGACTGGGGCTCGAGGCAGTACTTC
V: TRBV5-4; size: NA; D: TRBD1; J: TRBJ1-5; CDR3: CASSLGQDSNQPQHF; DNA: TGTGCCAGCAGCCTCGGACAGGACAGCAATCAGCCCCAGCATTTT
V: TRBV5-1; size: few; D: NA; J: TRBJ1-2; CDR3: CASSLSPGMANYGYTF; DNA: TGCGCCAGCAGCTTAAGCCCGGGGATGGCTAACTATGGCTACACCTTC
V: TRBV6-5; size: NA; D: TRBD1; J: TRBJ1-2; CDR3: CASSFRGTGVYGYTF; DNA: TGTGCCAGCAGTTTCCGAGGAACAGGGGTTTATGGCTACACCTTC
V: TRBV6-5; size: NA; D: TRBD1; J: TRBJ1-2; CDR3: CASSSRDRSGYTF; DNA: TGTGCCAGCAGCTCCCGGGACAGATCCGGCTACACCTTC
V: TRBV27; size: NA; D: TRBD1; J: TRBJ1-1; CDR3: CASSLEGAGTEAFF; DNA: TGTGCCAGCAGTTTAGAGGGGGCGGGCACTGAAGCTTTCTTT
V: TRBV11-3; size: once; D: NA; J: TRBJ2-3; CDR3: CASSSGGTDTQYF; DNA: TGTGCCAGCAGCTCCGGGGGCACAGATACGCAGTATTTT
V: TRBV27; size: NA; D: TRBD1; J: TRBJ1-2; CDR3: CASSTPGQGSGYTF; DNA: TGTGCCAGCAGTACTCCGGGACAGGGGAGCGGCTACACCTTC
V: TRBV9; size: NA; D: TRBD1; J: TRBJ2-5; CDR3: CASNRGQGNQETQYF; DNA: TGTGCCAGCAACAGGGGACAGGGGAATCAAGAGACCCAGTACTTC
V: TRBV7-2; size: NA; D: TRBD1; J: TRBJ1-4; CDR3: CASSGRTGGIEKLFF; DNA: TGTGCCAGCAGCGGAAGGACAGGGGGGATTGAAAAACTGTTTTTT
V: TRBV5-1; size: NA; D: TRBD1; J: TRBJ2-1; CDR3: CASSLEGQGSYNEQFF; DNA: TGCGCCAGCAGCTTGGAGGGACAGGGGTCCTACAATGAGCAGTTCTTC
V: TRBV30; size: once; D: NA; J: TRBJ1-1; CDR3: CAWSVTVRTTEAFF; DNA: TGTGCCTGGAGTGTAACAGTGAGAACTACTGAAGCTTTCTTT
V: TRBV5-1; size: NA; D: NA; J: TRBJ1-6; CDR3: CASSTTGSYNSPLHF; DNA: TGCGCCAGCAGCACGACAGGCTCCTATAATTCACCCCTCCACTTT
V: TRBV11-3; size: NA; D: TRBD1; J: TRBJ2-2; CDR3: CASSRWTGVSGELFF; DNA: TGTGCCAGCAGCCGTTGGACAGGGGTTAGCGGGGAGCTGTTTTTT
V: TRBV11-2; size: NA; D: NA; J: TRBJ2-5; CDR3: CASSLVLRTQYF; DNA: TGTGCCAGCAGCTTAGTATTGAGGACCCAGTACTTC
V: TRBV5-1; size: few; D: NA; J: TRBJ1-1; CDR3: CASSFYPDTEAFF; DNA: TGCGCCAGCAGCTTTTACCCAGACACTGAAGCTTTCTTT
V: TRBV20-1; size: NA; D: NA; J: TRBJ1-4; CDR3: CSAWTDEKLFF; DNA: TGCAGTGCTTGGACAGATGAAAAACTGTTTTTT
V: TRBV6-2/TRBV6-3; size: NA; D: NA; J: TRBJ1-1; CDR3: CASSSSSRTEAFF; DNA: TGTGCCAGCAGCTCCTCTTCGAGAACTGAAGCTTTCTTT
V: TRBV10-2; size: NA; D: NA; J: TRBJ1-1; CDR3: CASRFPGASTEAFF; DNA: TGCGCCAGCAGATTCCCAGGGGCGAGCACTGAAGCTTTCTTT
V: TRBV30; size: NA; D: TRBD1; J: TRBJ1-6; CDR3: CAWSGQGTSPLHF; DNA: TGTGCCTGGAGCGGACAGGGGACTTCACCCCTCCACTTT
V: TRBV29-1; size: NA; D: NA; J: TRBJ2-7; CDR3: CSAATRDTYTYEQYF; DNA: TGCAGCGCCGCCACCCGGGACACTTACACCTACGAGCAGTACTTC
V: TRBV6-5; size: NA; D: TRBD1; J: TRBJ1-2; CDR3: CASSYIETGGDGYTF; DNA: TGTGCCAGCAGTTACATCGAAACAGGGGGCGATGGCTACACCTTC
V: TRBV5-6; size: NA; D: NA; J: TRBJ2-5; CDR3: CASSLAWEAQYF; DNA: TGTGCCAGCAGCTTGGCGTGGGAGGCCCAGTACTTC
V: TRBV18; size: NA; D: NA; J: TRBJ1-1; CDR3: CASSPLQGYTEAFF; DNA: TGTGCCAGCTCACCGTTACAGGGCTACACTGAAGCTTTCTTT
V: TRBV4-3; size: NA; D: NA; J: TRBJ1-4; CDR3: CASSQDIAREKLFF; DNA: TGCGCCAGCAGCCAAGATATCGCTAGAGAAAAACTGTTTTTT
V: TRBV7-2; size: NA; D: NA; J: TRBJ1-6; CDR3: CASSLNRFSNSPLHF; DNA: TGTGCCAGCAGCTTAAACAGATTTTCGAATTCACCCCTCCACTTT
V: TRBV7-8; size: NA; D: TRBD1; J: TRBJ2-5; CDR3: CASSRDRQETQYF; DNA: TGTGCCAGCAGCCGGGACAGACAAGAGACCCAGTACTTC
V: TRBV6-6; size: NA; D: TRBD2; J: TRBJ2-3; CDR3: CASSPGLVTDTQYF; DNA: TGTGCCAGCAGTCCTGGACTAGTAACAGATACGCAGTATTTT
V: TRBV19; size: NA; D: NA; J: TRBJ1-2; CDR3: CASAPGSWGPGYTF; DNA: TGTGCCAGTGCGCCCGGGAGTTGGGGTCCTGGCTACACCTTC
V: TRBV10-3; size: NA; D: TRBD1; J: TRBJ1-4; CDR3: CAISRQGQDEKLFF; DNA: TGTGCCATCAGCCGACAGGGGCAGGATGAAAAACTGTTTTTT
V: TRBV30; size: NA; D: NA; J: TRBJ1-1; CDR3: CAWNKQGNTEAFF; DNA: TGTGCCTGGAACAAACAGGGGAACACTGAAGCTTTCTTT
V: TRBV5-1; size: NA; D: TRBD1; J: TRBJ1-1; CDR3: CASSTRTGGSTEAFF; DNA: TGCGCCAGCAGCACCAGGACAGGGGGCAGCACTGAAGCTTTCTTT
V: TRBV3-1/TRBV3-2; size: NA; D: NA; J: TRBJ1-4; CDR3: CASSHPATNEKLFF; DNA: TGTGCCAGCAGCCACCCGGCAACTAATGAAAAACTGTTTTTT
V: TRBV2; size: NA; D: NA; J: TRBJ1-1; CDR3: CASSPLADTEAFF; DNA: TGTGCCAGCAGCCCCCTCGCGGACACTGAAGCTTTCTTT
V: TRBV9; size: NA; D: TRBD1; J: TRBJ2-2; CDR3: CASSVAGQGNTGELFF; DNA: TGTGCCAGCAGCGTTGCCGGACAGGGGAACACCGGGGAGCTGTTTTTT
V: TRBV15; size: NA; D: NA; J: TRBJ1-1; CDR3: CATSPVMSHTEAFF; DNA: TGTGCCACCAGCCCCGTCATGAGTCACACTGAAGCTTTCTTT